In its sample, the clone carrying this T cell receptor (beta chain) was seen many times. Its antigen is as yet unknown. RNA transcripts were the template for amplifying TCR beta CDR3 regions. The HTBI primer set drove a first-round RT-PCR of the TCR CDR3. TCRdb processed the multiplex PCR reads anew with MiXCR; each CDR3 protein has one entry. Of some 600,000 distinct CDR3 sequences listed, approximately 15% are singletons. First hyperthyroidism diagnosis is when the blood sample was obtained, before any ophthalmopathy symptoms. Using over 8.5 ml of fresh peripheral blood, PBMCs were prepared. The V segment lost 4 bases and the J segment 5 bases; nucleotides outside the gene matches: 3. The CDR3 length is 15 residues. Germline V gene sequence: CDR1 KGHSH, CDR2 LQKENI. The sample originates from a study of T cells in Graves' hyperthyroidism and ophthalmopathy. Study summary: Staff took peripheral blood when the initial diagnosis was made, before any treatment began.

Broader study findings: Most clonotypes expanded in thyroid above 0.001 were likewise present in blood.

Source material: blood. The rearrangement joins TRBV18 to TRBJ1-4, with 11 bases lining up with TRBD1. The clonotype originates from a young woman with Graves' hyperthyroidism that later progressed to Graves' ophthalmopathy. The CDR3 region is CASSRGTGGNEKLFF. The CDR3, as DNA: TGTGCCAGCTCACGTGGGACAGGGGGGAATGAAAAACTGTTTTTT.